The 6 T cell receptor beta chains listed next were all sequenced from one sample in a study of cytomegalovirus exposure and HLA in healthy donors. Both 60 Vbeta primers and 13 Jbeta primers went into the PCR. The assay was immunoSEQ multiplex PCR, and TCRdb's table has in-frame clones only and misses some. The sample carries some 200,000 clones, about 80% recorded once. Sequencing was performed on PBMCs. These TCRs come from a boy aged 10-17 years in good health and CMV-seronegative.

The chain employs TRBV7-2 and TRBJ1-1, with 7 bases matching TRBD1. Germline V CDR1 and CDR2: SGHTA, FQGNSA. The length of the CDR3 is 13 residues. With V trimmed by 2 bases and J by 8 bases, 5 bases remained unmatched. The CDR3 reads CASSLLGQAEAFF. The DNA for the CDR3 is TGTGCCAGCAGCTTACTCGGACAGGCCGAAGCTTTCTTT.

The rearrangement joins TRBV19 to TRBJ1-4; no firm D call. CDR1 and CDR2 from the germline V gene are LNHDA and SQIVND (reference sequence). V was shortened by 7 bases and J by 6 bases, with 12 bases between the two germline ends. The CDR3 has 13 residues. CDR3 bases: TGTGCCAGTAACCCAGGCGCACATGAAAAACTGTTTTTT. Its translation is CASNPGAHEKLFF.

This sequence joins TRBV7-9 and TRBJ2-3; TRBD1 aligns across 10 bases. The junction had 9 bases not matched to a gene; V was cut back by 4 bases and J by 5 bases. The CDR3 consists of 16 residues. CDR1 and CDR2 from the germline V gene are SEHNR and FQNEAQ (reference sequence). CDR3 DNA: TGTGCCAGCAGCTCGGGACAGGGGTGGGTAGGAGATACGCAGTATTTT. This encodes CASSSGQGWVGDTQYF.

The DNA of the CDR3 is TGTGCTAGTGCTCCCCGCGGGAACACCGGGGAGCTGTTTTTT. Translating gives CASAPRGNTGELFF. This sequence joins TRBV12-5 and TRBJ2-2; D is unclear. The V and J ends lost 7 bases and 1 base respectively, with 10 bases between them. The germline V gene has CDR1 LGHNT and CDR2 FRNRAP. The CDR3 runs to 14 residues.

The chain joins TRBV6-5 to TRBJ1-2; D possibly corresponds to TRBD1 (6 bases). From germline, CDR1 is MNHEY and CDR2 SVGAGI. The V and J ends lost 5 bases and 3 bases respectively, with 10 bases between them. CDR3 size: 13 residues. The CDR3 loop is CASSTGWDYGYTF. CDR3 DNA sequence: TGTGCCAGCAGTACAGGGTGGGACTATGGCTACACCTTC.

V usage is TRBV6-4 and J usage is TRBJ1-3; D perhaps matches TRBD1 (5 bases). V was trimmed by 5 bases and J by 5 bases, leaving 19 bases between them. Germline V lookup: CDR1 MRHNA, CDR2 SNTAGT. The CDR3 sequence is 16 residues long. CDR3 DNA: TGTGCCAGCAGTTCTCGCGGGGGGAAAAGAAGAAACACCATATATTTT. Its protein is CASSSRGGKRRNTIYF.